This is a list of T cell receptor beta chains from one sample in a study of Tregs in tolerant kidney transplant recipients. Using immunoSEQ multiplex PCR, the repertoire was profiled, and TCRdb retains in-frame clones only, with some absent. The sample has approximately 81,000 clones, 90% to 95% seen once; the top ten hold 1.6%. The source was CD4+ T cells from blood (PBMCs), collected 24 months after the transplant. These receptors were collected from a human patient who received a combined kidney and bone marrow transplant. Some T cells may be graft donor cells. Each CDR3 is given with its conserved first and last residue. Fields, in order: V gene, D gene, J gene, CDR3 protein. A D gene is named only where the DNA matches it firmly.

>TRBV7-2|-|TRBJ1-1
CASSLAGWRGAVGAFF
>TRBV18|-|TRBJ1-5
CASSPRQGFDQPQHF
>TRBV4-1|TRBD1|TRBJ1-6
CASSRPDRGYAPLHF
>TRBV7-8|-|TRBJ2-7
CASSLGAGAEQYF
>TRBV5-1|TRBD2|TRBJ2-3
CASSLITGGIASTDTQYF
>TRBV10-1|TRBD1|TRBJ2-1
CASSQGQGDWNEQFF
>TRBV6-6|-|TRBJ1-6
CASSYSRQGIAPLHF
>TRBV25-1|TRBD2|TRBJ2-4
CASSEAGEAKNIQYF
>TRBV19|TRBD1|TRBJ2-1
CASRQGARDEQFF
>TRBV10-3|TRBD1|TRBJ2-2
CAIRPTGQGITGELFF
>TRBV6-5|-|TRBJ1-2
CASSYSRTAYGYTF
>TRBV10-3|-|TRBJ1-1
CAISEGVNTEAFF
>TRBV19|-|TRBJ1-6
CASSPPRRGRNSPLHF
>TRBV5-4|-|TRBJ1-6
CASSLGRGSNSPLHF
>TRBV11-2|TRBD1|TRBJ1-5
CASSLGQGQNQPQHF
>TRBV5-4|-|TRBJ2-1
CASSIAISSYNEQFF
>TRBV6-4|-|TRBJ1-5
CASRGREMDQPQHF
>TRBV7-2|-|TRBJ1-1
CASSFTRTLNTEAFF